This T cell receptor (beta chain) was found in a study of CD8 T cells in Susac syndrome. About the study: Clinical remission applied to roughly 8 sequenced Susac syndrome patients, and roughly six had active disease. The Susac syndrome patients were therapy-naive, on corticosteroids, or on intravenous immunoglobulin alone at blood draw.

There are 14 residues in the CDR3. Concerning this clonotype itself: Its antigen is as yet unknown.

The study, taken as a whole, reports: The Susac syndrome CD4+ T cell repertoires displayed no clonal expansion.

Reverse transcription used roughly 0.45 to 1 ug RNA and random hexamers. The TCR beta CDR3 was amplified by immunoSEQ multiplex PCR across 54 Vbeta, 13 Jbeta. TCRdb re-called the immunoSEQ multiplex PCR reads with MiXCR, one entry per CDR3 protein. Here the sample spans 80,000 or so distinct CDR3 sequences, more than 85% being singletons. This chain uses TRBV21-1 with TRBJ1-2; TRBD1 is taken as the D call from the table, unchecked against the DNA. TRBV21-1 is tagged as a pseudogene. Sequencing input: CD4+ T cells from PBMCs. The source is a human donor with Susac syndrome. The CDR3 nucleotides are TGTGCCACCTTAGCCCGGGGGGCGGGTTATGGCTACACCTTC. This gives the protein CATLARGAGYGYTF.